A single sample gave rise to the 31 T cell receptor beta chains below, sequenced in a study of cytomegalovirus exposure and HLA in healthy donors. Use of 60 Vbeta and 13 Jbeta primers characterized the PCR. Clones were sequenced by immunoSEQ multiplex PCR, and TCRdb holds only the in-frame ones, with some missing. In the table there are about 160,000 clones, around 74% of which are singletons. Sample: PBMCs. The receptors derive from a female donor in good health and CMV-seronegative.

This chain joins TRBV5-4 and TRBJ2-3; D possibly corresponds to TRBD1 (5 bases). The CDR3 totals 13 residues. The germline gives CDR1 SGHNT, CDR2 YYREEE (reference sequence). V was cut by 5 bases and J by 1 base, with 8 bases left in between. CDR3 residues: CASRGRGTDTQYF. CDR3 coding DNA: TGTGCCAGCAGGGGGCGCGGCACAGATACGCAGTATTTT.

V and J are TRBV5-4 and TRBJ2-1; D is unclear. Trimming took 2 bases from V and 5 from J, leaving 8 bases between them. The CDR3 totals 13 residues. Germline V CDR1 and CDR2: SGHNT, YYREEE (reference sequence). CDR3 in DNA: TGTGCCAGCAGCTTCGCGCCTCACAATGAGCAGTTCTTC. It specifies CASSFAPHNEQFF.

J is TRBJ2-7 and V is TRBV4-1; TRBD1 aligns across 8 bases. Germline assignment: CDR1 MGHRA and CDR2 YSYEKL. V shed 4 bases and J 4 bases; nucleotides not matched to a gene: 6. The length of the CDR3 is 14 residues. The DNA of the CDR3 is TGCGCCAGCAGCCTATTACAGGGGGAATACGAGCAGTACTTC. Its translation is CASSLLQGEYEQYF.

The DNA of the CDR3 is TGTGCCAGCAGCTTAGGGAGCGGGGTAATCAATGAGCAGTTCTTC. It translates to CASSLGSGVINEQFF. This chain connects TRBV7-8 to TRBJ2-1, with 7 bases aligning to TRBD2. Germline CDR1 is SGHVS and CDR2 is FQNEAQ. V lost 1 base to trimming and J lost 6 bases; unmatched junction nucleotides: 6. This CDR3 has 15 residues.

The chain is built from TRBV5-6 and TRBJ1-5; D remains unclear. This CDR3 spans 11 amino acids. Per the germline V gene, CDR1 is SGHDT and CDR2 is YYEEEE. Trimming pared 4 bases from V and 12 bases from J, leaving 11 bases between. The CDR3 spells CASSSGLDQHF. For the CDR3, the DNA is TGTGCCAGCAGCAGTGGACTAGACCAGCATTTT. The whole variable domain, filled in from reference TRBV5-6 and TRBJ1-5, reads DAGVTQSPTHLIKTRGQQVTLRCSPKSGHDTVSWYQQALGQGPQFIFQYYEEEERQRGNFPDRFSGHQFPNYSSELNVNALLLGDSALYLCASSSGLDQHFGDGTRLSIL.

This sequence joins TRBV6-1 and TRBJ1-5; tentatively, D is TRBD1 (6 bases). CDR1 and CDR2 from the germline V gene are MNHNS and SASEGT. Trimming left V 7 bases short and J 3 bases short, with 10 bases between. CDR3 size: 13 residues. The CDR3 sequence is CASNQGFNQPQHF. The CDR3 DNA is TGTGCCAGCAATCAGGGGTTCAATCAGCCCCAGCATTTT.

The rearrangement uses TRBV10-3 and TRBJ2-7; 9 positions agree with TRBD1. The V gene end was trimmed by 4 bases and the J gene end by 4 bases; junction bases not matched to a gene: 2. The length of the CDR3 is 13 residues. The germline gives CDR1 ENHRY, CDR2 SYGVKD. CDR3 sequence (DNA): TGTGCCATCAGTGGACAGGGGGATTACGAGCAGTACTTC. Its translation: CAISGQGDYEQYF.

This clone was counted a few times. The chain combines TRBV6-5 with TRBJ1-3; 10 bases are shared with TRBD1. CDR3 length: 15 amino acids. Looked up from germline, CDR1 is MNHEY and CDR2 is SVGAGI. Trimming removed 4 bases from V and 11 bases from J; junction bases left unmatched: 11. The CDR3: CASSSLSRDRGAIYF. The CDR3, as DNA: TGTGCCAGCAGTTCATTGTCCCGGGACAGGGGAGCCATATATTTT.

The rearrangement joins TRBV4-1 to TRBJ1-1; D possibly corresponds to TRBD1 (5 bases). CDR3 length: 15 amino acids. V lost 3 bases, J lost 2 bases, and 13 bases lay in between. Germline-derived CDR1 and CDR2 are MGHRA and YSYEKL. The CDR3 is CASSQPRRGNTEAFF. The CDR3 region has the DNA TGCGCCAGCAGCCAGCCGAGGAGGGGCAACACTGAAGCTTTCTTT.

The rearrangement uses TRBV6-5 and TRBJ1-2; D unclear. The V and J ends lost 6 bases and 6 bases respectively, with 11 bases between them. Germline V gene sequence: CDR1 MNHEY, CDR2 SVGAGI. The CDR3 extends over 12 amino acids. As DNA, the CDR3 is TGTGCCAGCAGAGGCAGGAACCATGGCTACACCTTC. Residues: CASRGRNHGYTF.

This clone was observed a single time. The V and J genes are TRBV5-1 and TRBJ2-4; 14 bases agree with TRBD2. Germline trimming cut 2 bases from V and 0 bases from J; bases unmatched to any gene: 7. CDR1 and CDR2 from the germline V gene are SGHRS and YFSETQ. The CDR3 sequence is 19 residues long. As DNA, the CDR3 is TGCGCCAGCAGCTTCCTCCAGACTAGCGGGGGGGCAGCCAAAAACATTCAGTACTTC. Protein product: CASSFLQTSGGAAKNIQYF. Full variable domain (rest looked up from reference TRBV5-1 and TRBJ2-4): KAGVTQTPRYLIKTRGQQVTLSCSPISGHRSVSWYQQTPGQGLQFLFEYFSETQRNKGNFPGRFSGRQFSNSRSEMNVSTLELGDSALYLCASSFLQTSGGAAKNIQYFGAGTRLSVL.

The chain employs TRBV6-1 and TRBJ1-1, with D possibly being TRBD1 (5 bases). Germline CDR1 reads MNHNS; CDR2 reads SASEGT. Trimming cost V 11 bases and J 1 base, with 14 bases left between them. This CDR3 comprises 13 residues. The chain's CDR3 is CAVQVLGNTEAFF. CDR3 sequence (DNA): TGTGCCGTACAGGTTTTGGGGAACACTGAAGCTTTCTTT.

The chain is built from TRBV9 and TRBJ1-1; 8 nucleotides line up with TRBD1. CDR3 length: 16 residues. Unmatched junction bases numbered 9, after V lost 0 bases and J lost 5 bases. Germline CDR1 reads SGDLS; CDR2 reads YYNGEE. The CDR3 protein is CASSVALDRASTEAFF. CDR3 in DNA: TGTGCCAGCAGCGTAGCGCTGGACAGGGCGTCTACTGAAGCTTTCTTT.

This chain links TRBV2 with TRBJ2-1; 14 bases are shared with TRBD2. The V and J ends lost 2 bases and 6 bases, in that order; junction bases with no gene match: 9. Germline V lookup: CDR1 SNHLY, CDR2 FYNNEI. This CDR3 is 18 amino acids long. The CDR3 bases are TGTGCCAGCAGTGAACCGATAGGGACTAGCGGGAGAGGCAATGAGCAGTTCTTC. Translation: CASSEPIGTSGRGNEQFF.

With respect to this clone: The sample has other DNA sequences that encode this CDR3 too. The genes are TRBV4-1 and TRBJ2-7; D may be TRBD2 (5 bases). The CDR3 contains 16 residues. V was trimmed by 4 bases and J by 1 base, leaving 17 bases between them. Per the germline V gene, CDR1 is MGHRA and CDR2 is YSYEKL. Here the CDR3 DNA reads TGCGCCAGCAGCCCCACTCCGGGGAAGAGTTCCTACGAGCAGTACTTC. Translating gives CASSPTPGKSSYEQYF.

This chain uses TRBV29-1 with TRBJ1-2; possibly TRBD1 for D (5 bases). Trimming pared 2 bases from V and 4 bases from J, leaving 8 bases between. Germline V gene lookup returns CDR1 SQVTM and CDR2 ANQGSEA. This CDR3 has 12 residues. CDR3 in DNA: TGCAGCGTTGAATGGGGGGGCTATGGCTACACCTTC. It translates to CSVEWGGYGYTF. The variable domain in full, with the rest retrieved from reference TRBV29-1 and TRBJ1-2, is SAVISQKPSRDICQRGTSLTIQCQVDSQVTMMFWYRQQPGQSLTLIATANQGSEATYESGFVIDKFPISRPNLTFSTLTVSNMSPEDSSIYLCSVEWGGYGYTFGSGTRLTVV.

The chain's CDR3 is CASSPQRGAYNEQFF. CDR3 in DNA: TGTGCCAGCTCACCACAGCGGGGGGCTTACAATGAGCAGTTCTTC. The chain has TRBV18 and TRBJ2-1, with 9 bases matching TRBD2. The CDR3 extends over 15 amino acids. Per germline, CDR1 KGHSH and CDR2 LQKENI. V dropped 1 base and J dropped 4; count of bases not matched to a gene: 2.

V is TRBV2 and J is TRBJ1-1, with no clear D. Germline CDR1 reads SNHLY; CDR2 reads FYNNEI. V lost 6 bases and J lost 6, with 14 bases in between. CDR3 length: 13 amino acids. For the CDR3, the DNA is TGTGCCAGCAGCTATACAAGGGAGGCTGAAGCTTTCTTT. It encodes CASSYTREAEAFF.

This sequence joins TRBV6-1 and TRBJ2-2, with 7 bases that match TRBD1. CDR3 length: 15 residues. Per germline, CDR1 MNHNS and CDR2 SASEGT. The V gene end was trimmed by 6 bases and the J gene end by 1 base; junction bases not matched to a gene: 5. CDR3 protein: CASRPGTVNTGELFF. For the CDR3, the DNA is TGTGCCAGCAGACCCGGGACAGTGAACACCGGGGAGCTGTTTTTT.

The chain couples TRBV6-5 to TRBJ2-7; D unclear. Trimming shortened V by 8 bases and J by 3 bases, and 5 bases separated the two germline ends. The CDR3 totals 10 residues. Per germline, CDR1 MNHEY and CDR2 SVGAGI. The CDR3 DNA reads as TGTGCCAGCGGGCACTACGAGCAGTACTTC. It translates to CASGHYEQYF.

Details on this clone: This sequence is one base from a far larger clone and is likely a read error. In the same sample, other DNA sequences code for this CDR3. The rearrangement joins TRBV21-1 to TRBJ1-2. TRBV21-1 is tagged as a pseudogene. The CDR3 is made up of 17 amino acids. DNA for the CDR3: TGTGCCAGCAGCCGGCCGACGGACGGGAAATATAACTATGGCTACACCTTC. It codes for CASSRPTDGKYNYGYTF.

This sequence joins TRBV7-9 and TRBJ2-3, with TRBD2 identical over 15 bases. This CDR3 spans 18 amino acids. Germline V lookup: CDR1 SEHNR, CDR2 FQNEAQ (reference sequence). Losses at the gene ends were 3 bases for V and 0 bases for J; bases not matched to a gene: 4. CDR3 nucleotide sequence: TGTGCCAGCAGCTTGGGACTAGCGGGGGGATTTAGCACAGATACGCAGTATTTT. It translates to CASSLGLAGGFSTDTQYF.

This clone was detected once. DNA of the CDR3: TGTGCCAGTAGGACTTCGGGACAGAGTAATGAAAAACTGTTTTTT. It specifies CASRTSGQSNEKLFF. The chain combines TRBV19 with TRBJ1-4; 7 positions match TRBD1. The germline V gene encodes CDR1 LNHDA and CDR2 SQIVND (reference sequence). V trimming: 6 bases; J trimming: 4 bases; junction bases outside the gene matches: 8. This CDR3 comprises 15 residues.

This clone was recorded a few times. The V and J genes are TRBV6-5 and TRBJ1-3, with D perhaps matching TRBD1 (5 bases). CDR1 is MNHEY and CDR2 is SVGAGI in the germline V gene. The CDR3 covers 14 residues. V was shortened by 6 bases and J by 2 bases, with 11 bases between the two germline ends. CDR3 sequence: CASSLRGTGNTIYF. The CDR3 bases are TGTGCCAGCAGCCTCCGGGGGACTGGAAACACCATATATTTT.

There are a few counts of this clone. The rearrangement links TRBV13 to TRBJ2-7; no definite D call. This CDR3 has 16 residues. Trimming took off 0 bases at V and 1 base at J, with 13 bases between the two ends. Germline-derived CDR1 and CDR2 are PRHDT and FYEKMQ (reference sequence). The DNA of the CDR3 is TGTGCCAGCAGCTTAGGTGGGCTCCCCCCTTCCTACGAGCAGTACTTC. Protein: CASSLGGLPPSYEQYF.

This chain joins TRBV19 and TRBJ2-7; a weak D match, TRBD1 (6 bases). The V end was cut by 2 bases, the J end by 5 bases, with 16 bases between. The CDR3 is made up of 15 amino acids. CDR1 is LNHDA and CDR2 is SQIVND in the germline V gene (reference sequence). CDR3 DNA sequence: TGTGCCAGTAGTATAATAGGGCAGGGGAACAACGAGCAGTACTTC. Translated, it gives CASSIIGQGNNEQYF.

Only a few counts were recorded for this clone. The J gene is TRBJ2-7, the V gene TRBV5-6, with 11 bases matching TRBD1. CDR3 length: 17 amino acids. V gave up 4 bases and J gave up 2 bases; unmatched junction bases: 11. The germline V gene has CDR1 SGHDT and CDR2 YYEEEE. CDR3 bases: TGTGCCAGCAGCATTTTTTGGGCGGGACAGGGGGCCTACGAGCAGTACTTC. It is translated as CASSIFWAGQGAYEQYF.

The chain has TRBV30 and TRBJ2-2; TRBD1 matches at 9 bases. The CDR3 extends over 15 amino acids. Germline CDR1 GTSNPN, CDR2 SVGIG (reference sequence). Trimming removed 2 bases from V and 6 bases from J; junction bases left unmatched: 7. The CDR3 reads CAWSPRDRVAGELFF. CDR3 nucleotide sequence: TGTGCCTGGAGTCCCCGGGACAGGGTGGCCGGGGAGCTGTTTTTT.

The chain links TRBV7-3 to TRBJ2-2; no definite D call. The CDR3 loop spans 13 amino acids. Germline V CDR1 and CDR2: SGHTA, FQGTGA. V was cut by 2 bases and J by 3 bases, with 4 bases left in between. CDR3: CASSLPDTGELFF. The CDR3 DNA sequence: TGTGCCAGCAGCTTACCTGACACCGGGGAGCTGTTTTTT.

The chain combines TRBV11-2 with TRBJ2-7; TRBD1 might be the D (6 bases). V was trimmed by 1 base and J by 2 bases, leaving 15 bases between them. CDR1 SGHAT and CDR2 FQNNGV come from the germline V gene. The CDR3 is 16 amino acids. The CDR3 coding sequence is TGTGCCAGCAGCTTAGTTGGGGGCGGGCTAACCTACGAGCAGTACTTC. Its translation is CASSLVGGGLTYEQYF.

V gene TRBV2 combines with J gene TRBJ1-5; D call uncertain. The CDR3 is made up of 14 amino acids. Germline assignment: CDR1 SNHLY and CDR2 FYNNEI. V lost 3 bases, J lost 1 base, and 7 bases lay in between. CDR3 DNA: TGTGCCAGCAGTGACAGTGAAAGCAATCAGCCCCAGCATTTT. Its protein product is CASSDSESNQPQHF.